The 7 T cell receptor beta chains listed next were all sequenced from one sample in a study of Ad26.COV2.S vaccination and SARS-CoV-2 variants. The method was immunoSEQ multiplex PCR; TCRdb's version includes in-frame clones alone and lacks a portion of them. The repertoire holds 300,000 to 450,000 clones, about 92% seen once, with about 3.8% in the top ten. Sample: peripheral blood, taken after recovery from COVID-19. These receptors came from a human donor who had recovered from COVID-19.

The V and J genes are TRBV10-1 and TRBJ2-7, with D possibly being TRBD1 (6 bases). With 0 bases removed from V and 12 bases from J, the gap between germline ends came to 15 bases. The CDR3 spans 13 residues. CDR1 is WNHNN and CDR2 is SYGVQD in the germline V gene (reference sequence). In DNA, the CDR3 is TGCGCCAGCAGTGAGTCGGCAGGGGTCCCCCGGTACTTC. Translation: CASSESAGVPRYF.

The V call is TRBV10-1, the J call TRBJ2-3; D remains unclear. Trimming removed 7 bases at V and 5 bases at J, with 10 bases between. This CDR3 region has 12 residues. Germline assignment: CDR1 WNHNN and CDR2 SYGVQD (reference sequence). The CDR3 is CASTTLRDTQYF. CDR3 sequence (DNA): TGCGCCAGCACCACTCTTCGAGATACGCAGTATTTT.

V and J are TRBV2 and TRBJ1-2; 10 nucleotides align to TRBD1. J was trimmed by 7 bases and V by 7 bases; bases with no gene match: 6. The CDR3 length is 13 residues. Per germline, CDR1 SNHLY and CDR2 FYNNEI. CDR3 sequence (DNA): TGTGCCAGCACTCAGGACAGGGGGTCTGGCTACACCTTC. Protein: CASTQDRGSGYTF.

The chain links TRBV12-3 or TRBV12-4 to TRBJ1-5, with unresolved D. V lost 3 bases, J lost 5 bases, and 5 bases lay in between. There are 12 residues in the CDR3. In DNA form, the CDR3 reads TGTGCCAGCAGTTTTAGGGATCAGCCCCAGCATTTT. This gives the protein CASSFRDQPQHF.

The genes are TRBV3-1 (or the pseudogene TRBV3-2) and TRBJ1-4, with TRBD1 identical over 8 bases. Germline CDR1 reads LGHDT; CDR2 reads YNNKEL (reference sequence). The CDR3 length is 17 residues. The V and J ends lost 0 bases and 8 bases, in that order; junction bases with no gene match: 11. The CDR3 coding sequence is TGTGCCAGCAGCCAAGATTATCCCCAGGGGGCTAGGGAAAAACTGTTTTTT. Residues: CASSQDYPQGAREKLFF.

This chain joins TRBV21-1 and TRBJ2-4; no check of the table's D call, TRBD2, against the DNA was made. TRBV21-1 is a pseudogene locus. The CDR3 runs 16 residues. The CDR3 spells CASSKASGLAKNIQYF. CDR3 sequence (DNA): TGTGCCAGCAGCAAAGCGTCCGGACTAGCCAAAAACATTCAGTACTTC.

The CDR3 sequence is CASSRSGTSRVNEQFF. In DNA, the CDR3 is TGTGCCAGCAGCCGGTCCGGGACTAGCAGGGTCAATGAGCAGTTCTTC. This sequence joins TRBV3-1 (or the pseudogene TRBV3-2) and TRBJ2-1; 9 bases are shared with TRBD2. The germline V gene encodes CDR1 LGHDT and CDR2 YNNKEL (reference sequence). The CDR3 is 16 residues long. Germline trimming cut 4 bases from V and 6 bases from J; bases unmatched to any gene: 10.